This is a list of T cell receptor beta chains from one sample in a study of blood T cell repertoires in COVID-19. Here immunoSEQ multiplex PCR was the method, and the copy in TCRdb shows in-frame clones only, minus some. Of roughly 250,000 clones listed, approximately 85% were seen once; the top ten hold 1.5% to 2%. The sequencing sample was made of PBMCs or T cells enriched from blood (not recorded which). Receptors were obtained from a woman aged 45 to 65 who had recovered from COVID-19. CDR3s include the opening cysteine and the closing phenylalanine or tryptophan. The D gene is left open where the match is weak. Part of the rows lack a size; the others show once, few, many or a class for expanded clones.

d_call,clone_size,j_call,v_call,cdr3_aa,cdr3_nt
.,.,TRBJ2-2,TRBV18,CASSPRGTGELFF,TGTGCCAGCTCACCGCGGGGTACCGGGGAGCTGTTTTTT
.,.,TRBJ2-5,TRBV21-1,CASSSVWTGPTGTQYF,TGTGCCAGCAGCAGCGTTTGGACAGGCCCCACGGGGACCCAGTACTTC
.,.,TRBJ1-4,TRBV5-8,CASSLYYSGKGDLFF,TGTGCCAGCAGCTTGTACTATTCAGGGAAGGGGGATCTGTTTTTT
TRBD1,.,TRBJ1-5,TRBV6-2/TRBV6-3,CASSRGQGSNQPQHF,TGTGCCAGCAGCCGGGGACAGGGGAGCAATCAGCCCCAGCATTTT
TRBD2,.,TRBJ2-3,TRBV28,CASSFSSGRAVDTQYF,TGTGCCAGCAGTTTTTCTAGCGGGAGGGCCGTAGATACGCAGTATTTT
TRBD1,.,TRBJ1-1,TRBV4-2,CASSQGGQGVSTEAFF,TGTGCCAGCAGCCAAGGGGGGCAGGGGGTTTCCACTGAAGCTTTCTTT
.,.,TRBJ1-5,TRBV19,CASSIEGSQPQHF,TGTGCCAGTAGTATCGAGGGAAGTCAGCCCCAGCATTTT
.,once,TRBJ1-1,TRBV9,CASSSGGRMNTEAFF,TGTGCCAGCAGCTCCGGTGGGCGCATGAACACTGAAGCTTTCTTT
TRBD2,few,TRBJ2-3,TRBV19,CASSARLAGGSSTDTQYF,TGTGCCAGTAGTGCCCGACTAGCGGGAGGCTCTAGCACAGATACGCAGTATTTT
.,.,TRBJ2-7,TRBV7-2,CASSFRQFYEQYF,TGTGCCAGCAGCTTTCGACAGTTCTACGAGCAGTACTTC
.,.,TRBJ2-7,TRBV19,CASSIAPVDEQYF,TGTGCCAGTAGTATAGCCCCGGTTGACGAGCAGTACTTC
.,.,TRBJ1-5,TRBV29-1,CSVVLGPFNQPQHF,TGCAGCGTTGTTTTGGGCCCTTTCAATCAGCCCCAGCATTTT
TRBD1,few,TRBJ1-1,TRBV4-1,CASSPLSRWTGTEAFF,TGCGCCAGCAGCCCATTATCTCGATGGACAGGCACTGAAGCTTTCTTT
.,.,TRBJ2-5,TRBV5-1,CASSSEYQETQYF,TGCGCCAGCAGCTCGGAGTACCAAGAGACCCAGTACTTC
.,.,TRBJ2-2,TRBV19,CASSIGRVTGELFF,TGTGCCAGTAGTATAGGCAGGGTTACCGGGGAGCTGTTTTTT
TRBD2,.,TRBJ2-7,TRBV10-2,CASMFLASGNYEQYF,TGCGCCAGCATGTTTCTGGCTAGCGGTAACTACGAGCAGTACTTC
TRBD2,.,TRBJ2-3,TRBV11-3,CASSSPGLATDTQYF,TGTGCCAGCAGCTCGCCGGGACTAGCGACAGATACGCAGTATTTT